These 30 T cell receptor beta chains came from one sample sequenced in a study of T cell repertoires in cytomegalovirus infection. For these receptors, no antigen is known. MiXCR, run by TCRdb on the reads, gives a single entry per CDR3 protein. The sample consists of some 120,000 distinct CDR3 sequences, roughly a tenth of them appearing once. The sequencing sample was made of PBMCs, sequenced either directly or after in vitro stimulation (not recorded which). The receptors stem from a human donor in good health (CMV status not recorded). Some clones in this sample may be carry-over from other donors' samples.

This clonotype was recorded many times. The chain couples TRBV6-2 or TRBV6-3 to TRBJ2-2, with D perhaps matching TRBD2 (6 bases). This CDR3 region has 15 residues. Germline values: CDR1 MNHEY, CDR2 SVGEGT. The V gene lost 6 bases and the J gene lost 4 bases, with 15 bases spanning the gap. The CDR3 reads CASRNSGLGTGELFF. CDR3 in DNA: TGTGCCAGCAGGAATTCGGGACTGGGCACCGGGGAGCTGTTTTTT.

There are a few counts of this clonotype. CDR3 bases: TGCGCCAGCAGCCAAGAGACTAGCGGGGGGTACAATGAGCAGTTCTTC. Its translation is CASSQETSGGYNEQFF. The rearrangement links TRBV4-1 to TRBJ2-1; 13 bases are a match to TRBD2. V shed 0 bases and J 4 bases; nucleotides not matched to a gene: 0. Germline V gene data show CDR1 as MGHRA and CDR2 as YSYEKL. The CDR3 covers 16 residues.

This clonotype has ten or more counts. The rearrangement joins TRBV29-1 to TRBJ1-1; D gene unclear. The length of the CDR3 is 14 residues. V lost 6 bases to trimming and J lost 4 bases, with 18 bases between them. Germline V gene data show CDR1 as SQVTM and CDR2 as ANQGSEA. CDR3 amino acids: CSVGRVGLSTEAFF. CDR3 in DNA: TGCAGCGTCGGTCGAGTCGGTTTGAGCACTGAAGCTTTCTTT.

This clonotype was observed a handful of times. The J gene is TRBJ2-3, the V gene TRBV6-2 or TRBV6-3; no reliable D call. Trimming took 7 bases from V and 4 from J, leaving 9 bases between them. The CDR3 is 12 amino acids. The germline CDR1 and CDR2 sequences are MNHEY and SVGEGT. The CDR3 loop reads CASNAPPDTQYF. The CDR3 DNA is TGTGCCAGCAATGCCCCTCCAGATACGCAGTATTTT.

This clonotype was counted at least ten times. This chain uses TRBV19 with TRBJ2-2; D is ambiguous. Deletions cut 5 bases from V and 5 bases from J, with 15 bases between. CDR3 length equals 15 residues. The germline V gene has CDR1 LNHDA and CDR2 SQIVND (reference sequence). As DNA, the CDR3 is TGTGCCAGTAGTTCCACGGGCCTTTTAACCGGGGAGCTGTTTTTT. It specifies CASSSTGLLTGELFF.

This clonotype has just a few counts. CDR3 bases: TGCAGTGCTAGAGATACTCTCCGAACCCTCCACTTT. Translated: CSARDTLRTLHF. This chain connects TRBV20-1 to TRBJ1-6; D remains ambiguous. The length of the CDR3 is 12 residues. Germline assignment: CDR1 DFQATT and CDR2 SNEGSKA (reference sequence). V was pared by 0 bases and J by 14 bases, with 11 bases between.

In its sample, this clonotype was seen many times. The CDR3 sequence: CAIRGSGRGTDTQYF. The CDR3, as DNA: TGTGCCATCAGAGGTAGCGGGAGAGGGACAGATACGCAGTATTTT. This rearrangement joins TRBV10-3 to TRBJ2-3, with 9 bases aligning to TRBD2. CDR1 is ENHRY, CDR2 SYGVKD, per germline. The CDR3 runs 15 residues. The trim removed 6 bases at V and 3 bases at J, leaving 7 bases unmatched.

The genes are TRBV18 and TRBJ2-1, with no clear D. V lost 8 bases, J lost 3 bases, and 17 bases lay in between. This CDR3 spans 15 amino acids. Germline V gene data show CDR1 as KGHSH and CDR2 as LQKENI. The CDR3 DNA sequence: TGTGCCAGCGGGTCCTCCAGTTATGGCTACAATGAGCAGTTCTTC. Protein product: CASGSSSYGYNEQFF.

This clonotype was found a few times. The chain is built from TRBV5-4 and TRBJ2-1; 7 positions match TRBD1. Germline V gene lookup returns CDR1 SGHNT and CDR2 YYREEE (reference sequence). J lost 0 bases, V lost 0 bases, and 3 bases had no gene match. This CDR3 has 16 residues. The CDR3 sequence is CASSLGGTASYNEQFF. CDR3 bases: TGTGCCAGCAGCTTGGGAGGGACAGCCTCCTACAATGAGCAGTTCTTC.

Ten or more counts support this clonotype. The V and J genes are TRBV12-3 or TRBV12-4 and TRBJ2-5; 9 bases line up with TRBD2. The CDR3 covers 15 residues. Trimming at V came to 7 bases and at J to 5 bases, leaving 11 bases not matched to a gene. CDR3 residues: CASTPLAGRAETQYF. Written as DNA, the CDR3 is TGTGCCAGCACTCCACTAGCGGGCCGGGCGGAGACCCAGTACTTC.

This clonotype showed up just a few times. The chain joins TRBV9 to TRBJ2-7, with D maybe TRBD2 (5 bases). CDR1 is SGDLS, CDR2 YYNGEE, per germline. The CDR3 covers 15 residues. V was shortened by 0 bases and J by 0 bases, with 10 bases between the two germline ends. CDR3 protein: CASSVEGGGSYEQYF. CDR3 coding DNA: TGTGCCAGCAGCGTAGAGGGTGGAGGCTCCTACGAGCAGTACTTC.

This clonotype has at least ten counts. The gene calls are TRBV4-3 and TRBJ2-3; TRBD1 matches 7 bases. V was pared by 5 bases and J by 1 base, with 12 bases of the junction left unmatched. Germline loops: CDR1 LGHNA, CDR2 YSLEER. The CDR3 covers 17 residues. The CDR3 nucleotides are TGCGCCAGCAGCGTACGACAGGGAGTGCGCGGCACAGATACGCAGTATTTT. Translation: CASSVRQGVRGTDTQYF.

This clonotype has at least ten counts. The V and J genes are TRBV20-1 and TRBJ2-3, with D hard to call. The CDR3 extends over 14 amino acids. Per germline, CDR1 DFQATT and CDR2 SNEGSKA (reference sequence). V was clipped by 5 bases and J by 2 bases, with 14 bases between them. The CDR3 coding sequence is TGCAGTGCTTTTACCGCTTATGACACAGATACGCAGTATTTT. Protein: CSAFTAYDTDTQYF.

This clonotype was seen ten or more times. CDR3 in DNA: TGTGCCAGCAGTTTAGCGAGACTAGCGGGAGGGAGCACAGATACGCAGTATTTT. Translating it yields CASSLARLAGGSTDTQYF. V usage is TRBV12-3 or TRBV12-4 and J usage is TRBJ2-3; TRBD2 matches 14 bases. The ends lost 0 bases at V and 0 bases at J; junction bases unmatched: 2. This CDR3 has 18 amino acids.

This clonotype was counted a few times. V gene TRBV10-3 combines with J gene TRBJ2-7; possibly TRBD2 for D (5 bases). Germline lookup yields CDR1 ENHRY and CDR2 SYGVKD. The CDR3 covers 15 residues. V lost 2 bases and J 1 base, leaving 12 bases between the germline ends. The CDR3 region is CAISEGGTLSYEQYF. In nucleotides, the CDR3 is TGTGCCATCAGTGAGGGAGGTACGCTATCCTACGAGCAGTACTTC.

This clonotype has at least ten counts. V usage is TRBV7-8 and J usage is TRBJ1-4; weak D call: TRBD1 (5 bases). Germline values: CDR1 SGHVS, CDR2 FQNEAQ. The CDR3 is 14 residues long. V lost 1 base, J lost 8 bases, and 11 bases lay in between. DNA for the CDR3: TGTGCCAGCAGCTTAGGCAGGGTTCACGAAAAACTGTTTTTT. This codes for CASSLGRVHEKLFF. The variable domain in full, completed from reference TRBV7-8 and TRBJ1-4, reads GAGVSQSPRYKVAKRGQDVALRCDPISGHVSLFWYQQALGQGPEFLTYFQNEAQLDKSGLPSDRFFAERPEGSVSTLKIQRTQQEDSAVYLCASSLGRVHEKLFFGSGTQLSVL.

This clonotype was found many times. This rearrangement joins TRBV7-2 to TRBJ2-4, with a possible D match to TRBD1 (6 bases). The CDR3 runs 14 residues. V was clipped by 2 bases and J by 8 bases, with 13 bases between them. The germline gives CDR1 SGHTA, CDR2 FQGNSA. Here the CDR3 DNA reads TGTGCCAGCAGCTTAAGACAGGATTTCGACATTCAGTACTTC. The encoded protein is CASSLRQDFDIQYF. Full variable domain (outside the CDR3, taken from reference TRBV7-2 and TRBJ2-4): GAGVSQSPSNKVTEKGKDVELRCDPISGHTALYWYRQSLGQGLEFLIYFQGNSAPDKSGLPSDRFSAERTGGSVSTLTIQRTQQEDSAVYLCASSLRQDFDIQYFGAGTRLSVL.

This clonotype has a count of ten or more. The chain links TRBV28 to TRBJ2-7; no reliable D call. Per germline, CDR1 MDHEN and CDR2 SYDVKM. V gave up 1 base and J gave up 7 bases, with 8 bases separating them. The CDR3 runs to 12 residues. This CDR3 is CASSLFYPEQYF. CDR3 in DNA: TGTGCCAGCAGTTTATTCTACCCGGAGCAGTACTTC.

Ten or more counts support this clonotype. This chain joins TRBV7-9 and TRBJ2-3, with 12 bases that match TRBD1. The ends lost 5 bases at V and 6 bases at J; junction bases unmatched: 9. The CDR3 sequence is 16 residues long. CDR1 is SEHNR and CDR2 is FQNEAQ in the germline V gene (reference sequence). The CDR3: CASSVRDRGRGDTQYF. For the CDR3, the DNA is TGTGCCAGCAGCGTCCGGGACAGGGGGCGAGGTGATACGCAGTATTTT.

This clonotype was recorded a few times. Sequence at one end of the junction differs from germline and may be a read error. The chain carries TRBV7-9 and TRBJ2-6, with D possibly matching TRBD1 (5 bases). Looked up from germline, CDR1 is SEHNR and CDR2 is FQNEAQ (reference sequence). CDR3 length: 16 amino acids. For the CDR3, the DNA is TGTGCCAGCAGCTTAGAAGGTGAATCTGGGGCCAACGTCCCGACTTTC. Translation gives CASSLEGESGANVPTF.

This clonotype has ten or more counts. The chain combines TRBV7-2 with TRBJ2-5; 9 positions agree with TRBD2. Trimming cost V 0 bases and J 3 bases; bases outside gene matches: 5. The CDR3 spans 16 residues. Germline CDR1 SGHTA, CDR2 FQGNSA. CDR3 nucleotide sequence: TGTGCCAGCAGCTTAGCCGGGACTAGCATTAAAGAGACCCAGTACTTC. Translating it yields CASSLAGTSIKETQYF.

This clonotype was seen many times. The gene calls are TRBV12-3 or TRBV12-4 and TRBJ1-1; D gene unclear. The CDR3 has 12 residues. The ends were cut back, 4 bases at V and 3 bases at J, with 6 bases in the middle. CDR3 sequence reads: CASSSADTEAFF. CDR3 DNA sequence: TGTGCCAGCAGTTCTGCAGACACTGAAGCTTTCTTT.

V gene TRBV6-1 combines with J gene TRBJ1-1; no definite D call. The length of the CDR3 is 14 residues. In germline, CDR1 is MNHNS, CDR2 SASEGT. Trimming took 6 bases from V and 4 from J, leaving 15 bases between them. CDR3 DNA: TGTGCCAGCAGCCCAACCGCGGGAACCACTGAAGCTTTCTTT. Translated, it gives CASSPTAGTTEAFF.

The CDR3 region is CASSQSPGFHTQYF. The CDR3 DNA follows: TGTGCCAGCAGTCAAAGTCCAGGGTTTCATACGCAGTATTTT. The chain couples TRBV27 to TRBJ2-3, with D possibly matching TRBD1 (5 bases). Germline lookup yields CDR1 MNHEY and CDR2 SMNVEV (reference sequence). This CDR3 has 14 residues. The V end was cut by 5 bases, the J end by 7 bases, with 16 bases between.

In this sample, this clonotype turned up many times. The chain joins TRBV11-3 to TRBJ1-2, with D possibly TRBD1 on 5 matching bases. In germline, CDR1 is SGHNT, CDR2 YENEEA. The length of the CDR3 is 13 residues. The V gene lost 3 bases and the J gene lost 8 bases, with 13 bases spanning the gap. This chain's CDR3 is CASSLRGARGYTF. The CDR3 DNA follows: TGTGCCAGCAGCTTGAGAGGGGCGCGGGGCTACACCTTC.

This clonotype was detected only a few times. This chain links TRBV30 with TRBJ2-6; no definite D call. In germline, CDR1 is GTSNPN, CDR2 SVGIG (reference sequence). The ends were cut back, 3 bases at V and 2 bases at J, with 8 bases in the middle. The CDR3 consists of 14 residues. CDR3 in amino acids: CAWRGSTGANVLTF. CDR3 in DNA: TGTGCCTGGAGGGGGTCTACTGGGGCCAACGTCCTGACTTTC.

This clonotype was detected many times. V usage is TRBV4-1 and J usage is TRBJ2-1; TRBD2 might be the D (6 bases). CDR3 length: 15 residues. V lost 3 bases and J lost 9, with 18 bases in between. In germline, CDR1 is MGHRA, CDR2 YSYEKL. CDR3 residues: CASSHLASRSGEQFF. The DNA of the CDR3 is TGCGCCAGCAGCCATCTAGCGTCTAGATCTGGTGAGCAGTTCTTC.

Written as DNA, the CDR3 is TGTGCCAGCAGCGTGGGGCTTTCACCCCTCCACTTT. Its protein is CASSVGLSPLHF. The V and J genes are TRBV9 and TRBJ1-6; D may be TRBD1 (5 bases). The CDR3 runs 12 residues. CDR1 is SGDLS and CDR2 is YYNGEE in the germline V gene. Trimming cost V 2 bases and J 9 bases, with 6 bases left between them.

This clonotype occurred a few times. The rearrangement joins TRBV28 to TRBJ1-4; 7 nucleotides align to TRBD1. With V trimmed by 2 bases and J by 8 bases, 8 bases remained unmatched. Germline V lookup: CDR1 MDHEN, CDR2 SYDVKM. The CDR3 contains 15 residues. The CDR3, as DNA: TGTGCCAGCAGTTTACGGGTAGGGGGCAACGAAAAACTGTTTTTT. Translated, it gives CASSLRVGGNEKLFF.

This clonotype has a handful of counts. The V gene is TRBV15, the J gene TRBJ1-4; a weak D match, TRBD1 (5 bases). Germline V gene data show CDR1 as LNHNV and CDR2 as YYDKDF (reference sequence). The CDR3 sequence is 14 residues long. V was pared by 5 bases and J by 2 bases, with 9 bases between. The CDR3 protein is CATSEGATNEKLFF. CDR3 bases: TGTGCCACCAGCGAAGGGGCGACTAATGAAAAACTGTTTTTT.